The sequence of this TCR beta chain was determined in a study of molecular identifiers for immune sequencing clone quantification (dated by TCRdb to the late 2010s). Context from the whole study: In a replicate experiment, RNA from about 21,000 or 97,000 naive CD8 T cells was split into five aliquots, four of which were sequenced. This methods study benchmarked molecular-identifier clustering-based TCR repertoire sequencing (MIDCIRS) and TCR RNA copy counting, using CD8 T cells to do so. Broader findings and caveats from the paper: About 3 recovered TCR RNA copies per cell were obtained by modeling, versus approximately 10 by digital PCR, implying a capture efficiency of 30% to 35%. When barcode sub-clustering was omitted, TCR diversity was inflated by chimeric consensus sequences, with chimeras reaching as high as 47%. Identical TCR molecules sharing a barcode could cause highly expanded clone sizes to be underestimated. Spiked-in Jurkat TCR RNA (roughly 10 copies' worth), which is not part of the donor repertoire, was contained in the naive libraries. In CMV-specific effector cells, over 97% of molecules were held by clones above 20 RNA copies, whereas under 1% of molecules were held by such clones in naive cells. Spiked-in Jurkat TCR RNA equal to a single cell's worth was reported to be detectable even within one million naive CD8 T cells.

This clonotype was observed many times. No antigen is known for it. Per-nucleotide qualities are absent, and no much larger clonotype sits a single base away. Library prep was done by PCR. TCRdb names NextSeq 500 as the instrument used. Preparation of bulk TCR libraries followed a previously described approach, with the TCR primers listed in Table S5. Purification of total RNA was performed with the Qiagen AllPrep DNA/RNA kit. Before any analysis, reads coming from multiple sequencing runs of the same library were combined into one pool. As for how the authors treated the data: Reads were retained only if the reads had an exact TCR constant sequence, and the retained reads were trimmed to 150 nt and grouped according to their 12-nt molecular barcodes. Reads inside each barcode group were sub-clustered using a 15% Levenshtein threshold, and a quality-weighted consensus sequence was constructed for each RNA molecule. Non-functional sequences were excluded, and lower-count sequences lying one edit away from another sequence were also excluded. On the basis of fitting two negative binomial distributions, barcode sub-clusters with fewer than 20% of the maximum read count were discarded. The public reads were quality trimmed at Q25 with fastp and then assembled into clones with MiXCR by TCRdb, keeping productive beta chains. When rows share a CDR3 protein, they turn into one entry using the most common DNA and genes. What appears here as the V and J calls and clone size reflects TCRdb's work, not the paper's. For this sample there are roughly 630,000 distinct CDR3 sequences; about 25% appear just once. About 0.78% of the sample comes from the top ten.

Libraries of naive CD8 T cells were built from anywhere between about 20,000 and 1,000,000 sorted cells, with 10%, 30% or 50% of the purified RNA used. Naive CD8 T cells were FACS-sorted as CD8+CD4-CCR7+CD45RA+ on a BD FACSAria II into RLT Plus buffer. To test detection sensitivity, Jurkat RNA equivalent to under 12 TCR copies was spiked into samples of roughly 20,000-1,000,000 naive CD8 T cells. Enrichment of CD8 T cells was done with RosetteSep CD8+ T Cell Enrichment Cocktail plus Ficoll-Paque, and ACK red cell lysis came afterward. Sequences were obtained from naive CD8+ T cells from blood, with Jurkat cell RNA spiked in. The sample's cell subset or site label is to be understood as: FACS-sorted CD8+CD4-CCR7+CD45RA+ naive T cells. This sequence originates from a human donor in good health. Some libraries in this study had Jurkat cell RNA spiked in.

CDR3 sequence: CASSLRGNPGYTF. The sequenced DNA is TGTGCCAGCAGCTTAAGAGGGAATCCTGGCTACACCTTC. Recombination joined TRBV7-9 with TRBJ1-2; the D gene cannot be named for sure. CDR1 is given as SEHNR and CDR2 as FQNEAQ, both from the germline V gene (reference sequence). Relative to germline, V is 2 bases shorter and J is 7 bases shorter, with 11 bases between their ends. Its CDR3 holds 13 amino acids, cysteine through phenylalanine. Of the read, only the CDR3 DNA is kept; its 39 bases are in frame from base 1.